The 8 T cell receptor beta chains below all came from one sample that was sequenced in a study of neurological immune-mediated disorders. MiXCR, run by TCRdb on the 5' RACE reads, gives a single entry per CDR3 protein. The table has around 15,000 distinct CDR3 sequences, 3.5% seen once. Sequenced sample: CD8+ T cells from blood. The receptors stem from a woman aged 40 to 50 in good health.

This clonotype is medium-sized. This chain connects TRBV10-3 to TRBJ1-1, with D unresolved. Germline V gene sequence: CDR1 ENHRY, CDR2 SYGVKD. This CDR3 contains 15 residues. V was trimmed by 0 bases and J by 5 bases, leaving 13 bases between them. This CDR3 reads CAISESKLFGTEAFF. The CDR3 DNA reads TGTGCCATCAGTGAGTCGAAACTATTCGGGACTGAAGCTTTCTTT.

This clonotype appeared many times. This chain joins TRBV6-2 or TRBV6-3 and TRBJ2-5; 9 nucleotides line up with TRBD2. The CDR3 has 18 residues. J was trimmed by 4 bases and V by 0 bases; bases with no gene match: 12. Germline-derived CDR1 and CDR2 are MNHEY and SVGEGT. CDR3 in DNA: TGTGCCAGCAGTTACTCGAGGGCTAGCGGGATTTTGGGAGAGACCCAGTACTTC. As protein: CASSYSRASGILGETQYF.

For the CDR3, the DNA is TGTGCCAGCAGTTATGGGACAGGGGGGCATAGCGAGCAGTACTTC. It specifies CASSYGTGGHSEQYF. This chain joins TRBV28 and TRBJ2-7, with TRBD1 matching over 11 bases. The V and J ends lost 4 bases and 6 bases, in that order; junction bases with no gene match: 8. From germline, CDR1 is MDHEN and CDR2 SYDVKM. The CDR3 loop spans 15 amino acids.

In its sample, this clonotype was seen many times. V usage is TRBV5-1 and J usage is TRBJ1-1; D is undetermined. Trimming stripped 7 bases from V and 0 bases from J, with 16 bases between. Germline V CDR1 and CDR2: SGHRS, YFSETQ. The CDR3 extends over 15 amino acids. CDR3 in amino acids: CASSEAAALNTEAFF. The CDR3 region has the DNA TGCGCCAGCTCAGAGGCGGCCGCACTGAACACTGAAGCTTTCTTT.

At least ten counts were recorded for this clonotype. Germline and junction disagree at one end, which may indicate a read error. The chain couples TRBV24-1 to TRBJ1-5; D not certain. The CDR3 covers 10 residues. Germline CDR1 and CDR2: KGHDR and SFDVKD. CDR3 bases: TGTGTCACCAGAGATCAGCCCCAGCATTTT. It yields the protein CVTRDQPQHF.

This clonotype was recorded many times. The chain is built from TRBV7-9 and TRBJ2-2; D is perhaps TRBD1 or TRBD2 (5 bases each). The CDR3 consists of 14 residues. Germline assignment: CDR1 SEHNR and CDR2 FQNEAQ (reference sequence). Trimming took 6 bases from V and 0 from J, leaving 8 bases between them. CDR3 protein: CASSLGANTGELFF. For the CDR3, the DNA is TGTGCCAGCAGTCTGGGGGCGAACACCGGGGAGCTGTTTTTT.

In its sample, this clonotype was seen many times. This chain connects TRBV7-8 to TRBJ1-5, with TRBD1 as a possible D gene (5 bases). The CDR3 contains 14 residues. The V end was cut by 8 bases, the J end by 0 bases, with 11 bases between. Germline V lookup: CDR1 SGHVS, CDR2 FQNEAQ. The CDR3 DNA reads as TGTGCCAGCGGGCCGGGGGATAGCAATCAGCCCCAGCATTTT. Its protein is CASGPGDSNQPQHF.

In this sample, this clonotype turned up many times. This chain connects TRBV4-2 to TRBJ2-5, with 7 bases aligning to TRBD1. Germline loops: CDR1 LGHNA, CDR2 YNFKEQ. The CDR3 loop spans 15 amino acids. V lost 1 base, J lost 2 bases, and 4 bases stayed unmatched. CDR3 loop: CASSQAGQPQETQYF. The CDR3, as DNA: TGTGCCAGCAGCCAAGCGGGACAGCCTCAAGAGACCCAGTACTTC.